The entry that follows covers one TCR beta chain sequence. This specimen comes from a study of T cell responses to AZD1222 COVID-19 vaccine. Between the trimmed V and J ends, which lost 11 bases and 9 bases, there was a span of 17 bases. CDR3 length: 12 residues. Germline CDR1 and CDR2: ENHRY and SYGVKD. Produced via immunoSEQ multiplex PCR; TCRdb's table is partial and in-frame only. Of over 150,000 clones listed, about 86% are singletons. The sample was peripheral blood, taken on day 0 of MenACWY control vaccination. V gene TRBV10-3 combines with J gene TRBJ2-1; the D gene is possibly TRBD1 (6 bases). The receptor was derived from an adult in good health. CDR3: CAVNRVDGEQFF. The CDR3 bases are TGTGCCGTCAACAGGGTTGATGGTGAGCAGTTCTTC.